The sequence of this T cell receptor beta chain was determined in a study of blood T cells in healthy people across ages. Alongside a J-beta primer mix, a sample-barcoded 5' primer served in a second PCR lasting about 7 to 12 cycles. TCRdb itself ran the 5' RACE reads through MiXCR, one entry per CDR3 protein. In the table there are over 1,500,000 distinct CDR3 sequences, about 39% of which are singletons. Study results and limitations: CMV status of donors was not determined, possibly confounding expanded clonotype changes.

There are 14 residues in the CDR3. The V gene's germline CDR1 is SNHLY and CDR2 FYNNEI. V shed 9 bases and J shed 3 bases, with 18 bases lying between them. This clonotype was found a few times. Its antigen is unknown. The source material was blood. This clonotype was sampled from a human donor in good health. The chain employs TRBV2 and TRBJ2-7, with D possibly TRBD2 on 5 matching bases. CDR3 DNA sequence: TGTGCCAGTGCCCGGGATCTTACCATCTACGAGCAGTACTTC. Protein sequence: CASARDLTIYEQYF. Using reference TRBV2 and TRBJ2-7 for the parts outside the CDR3, the full variable domain is EPEVTQTPSHQVTQMGQEVILRCVPISNHLYFYWYRQILGQKVEFLVSFYNNEISEKSEIFDDQFSVERPDGSNFTLKIRSTKLEDSAMYFCASARDLTIYEQYFGPGTRLTVT.